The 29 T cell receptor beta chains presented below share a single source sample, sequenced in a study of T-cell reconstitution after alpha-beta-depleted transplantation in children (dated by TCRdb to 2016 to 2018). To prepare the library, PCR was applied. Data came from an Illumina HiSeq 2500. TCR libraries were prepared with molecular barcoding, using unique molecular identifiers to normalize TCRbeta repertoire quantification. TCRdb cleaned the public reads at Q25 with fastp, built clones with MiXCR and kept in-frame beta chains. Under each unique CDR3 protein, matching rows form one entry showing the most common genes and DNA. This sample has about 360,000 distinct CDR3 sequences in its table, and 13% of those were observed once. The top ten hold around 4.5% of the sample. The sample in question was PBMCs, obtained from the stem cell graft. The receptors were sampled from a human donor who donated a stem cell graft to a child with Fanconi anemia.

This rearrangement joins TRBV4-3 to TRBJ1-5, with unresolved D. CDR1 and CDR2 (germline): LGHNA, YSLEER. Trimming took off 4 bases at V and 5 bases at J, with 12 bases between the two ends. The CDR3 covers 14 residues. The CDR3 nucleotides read TGCGCCAGCAGCCCCCGTAGGGTAGATCAGCCCCAGCATTTT. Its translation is CASSPRRVDQPQHF.

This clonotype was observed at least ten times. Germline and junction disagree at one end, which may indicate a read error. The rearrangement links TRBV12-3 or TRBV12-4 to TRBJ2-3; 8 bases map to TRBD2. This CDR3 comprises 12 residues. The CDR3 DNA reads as TGTGCCCGCAGTTCTACTAGTCGGGGGGGGTATTTT. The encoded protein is CARSSTSRGGYF.

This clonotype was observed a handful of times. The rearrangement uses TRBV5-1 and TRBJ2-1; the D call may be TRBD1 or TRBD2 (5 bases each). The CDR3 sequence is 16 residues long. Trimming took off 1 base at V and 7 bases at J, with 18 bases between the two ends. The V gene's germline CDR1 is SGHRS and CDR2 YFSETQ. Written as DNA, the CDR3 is TGCGCCAGCAGCTTGAGGCCAAGAGGGGCCGGAAATGAGCAGTTCTTC. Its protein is CASSLRPRGAGNEQFF.

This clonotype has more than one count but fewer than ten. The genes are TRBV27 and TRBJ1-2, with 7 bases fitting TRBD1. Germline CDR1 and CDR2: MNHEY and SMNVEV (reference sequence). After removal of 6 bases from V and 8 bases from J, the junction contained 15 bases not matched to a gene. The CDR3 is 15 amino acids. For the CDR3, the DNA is TGTGCCAGCAGCACCCGACAGGGAGGATTGTCGGGCTACACCTTC. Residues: CASSTRQGGLSGYTF.

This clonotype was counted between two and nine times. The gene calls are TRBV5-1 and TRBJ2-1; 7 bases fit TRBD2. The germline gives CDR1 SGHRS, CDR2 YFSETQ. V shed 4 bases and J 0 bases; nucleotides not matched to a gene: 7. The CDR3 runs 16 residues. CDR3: CASSRAGESSYNEQFF. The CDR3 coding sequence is TGCGCCAGCAGCCGGGCGGGGGAAAGCTCCTACAATGAGCAGTTCTTC.

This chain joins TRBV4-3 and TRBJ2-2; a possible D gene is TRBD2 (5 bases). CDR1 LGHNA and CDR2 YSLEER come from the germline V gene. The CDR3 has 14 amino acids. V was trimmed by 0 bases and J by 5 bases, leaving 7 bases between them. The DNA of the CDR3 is TGCGCCAGCAGCCAAGACTGGGAGACCGGGGAGCTGTTTTTT. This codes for CASSQDWETGELFF.

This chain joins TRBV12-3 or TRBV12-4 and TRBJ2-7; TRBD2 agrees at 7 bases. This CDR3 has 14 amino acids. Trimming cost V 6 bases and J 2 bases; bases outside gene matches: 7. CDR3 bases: TGTGCCAGCAGCGTCCAGGGAGGGGCCTACGAGCAGTACTTC. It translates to CASSVQGGAYEQYF.

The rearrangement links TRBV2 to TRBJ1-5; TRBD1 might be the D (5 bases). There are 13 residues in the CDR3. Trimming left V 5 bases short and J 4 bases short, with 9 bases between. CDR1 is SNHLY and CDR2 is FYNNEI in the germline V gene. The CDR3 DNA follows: TGTGCCAGCAGTAGACAGCAAAATCAGCCCCAGCATTTT. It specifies CASSRQQNQPQHF.

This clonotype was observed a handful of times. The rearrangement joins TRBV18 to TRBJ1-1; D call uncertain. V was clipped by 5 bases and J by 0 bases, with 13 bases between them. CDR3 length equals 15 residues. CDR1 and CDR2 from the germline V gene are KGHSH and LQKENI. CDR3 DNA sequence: TGTGCCAGCTCAGAGTGGGCGAACCTGAACACTGAAGCTTTCTTT. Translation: CASSEWANLNTEAFF.

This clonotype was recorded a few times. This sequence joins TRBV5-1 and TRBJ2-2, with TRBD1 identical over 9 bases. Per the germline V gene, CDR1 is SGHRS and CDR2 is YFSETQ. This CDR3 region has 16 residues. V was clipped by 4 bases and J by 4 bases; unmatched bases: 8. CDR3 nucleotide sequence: TGCGCCAGCAGCCTCCGGACAGGGGCGGGCACCGGGGAGCTGTTTTTT. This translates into CASSLRTGAGTGELFF.

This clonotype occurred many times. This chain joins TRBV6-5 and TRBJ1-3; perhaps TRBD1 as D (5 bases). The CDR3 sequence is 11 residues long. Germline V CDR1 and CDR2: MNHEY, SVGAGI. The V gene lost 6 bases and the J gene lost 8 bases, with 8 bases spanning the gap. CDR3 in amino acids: CASRLGDTIYF. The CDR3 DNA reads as TGTGCCAGCAGACTAGGGGACACCATATATTTT.

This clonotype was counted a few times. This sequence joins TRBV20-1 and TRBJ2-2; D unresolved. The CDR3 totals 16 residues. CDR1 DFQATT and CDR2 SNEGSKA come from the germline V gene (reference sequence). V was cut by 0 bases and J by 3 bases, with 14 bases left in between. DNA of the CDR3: TGCAGTGCTAGAGATACCCTGCAGGCCGACACCGGGGAGCTGTTTTTT. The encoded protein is CSARDTLQADTGELFF.

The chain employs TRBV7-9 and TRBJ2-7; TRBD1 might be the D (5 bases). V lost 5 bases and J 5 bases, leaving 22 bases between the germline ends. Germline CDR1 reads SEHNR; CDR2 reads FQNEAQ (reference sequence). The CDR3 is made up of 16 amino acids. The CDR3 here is CASSLNPPRGSNEQYF. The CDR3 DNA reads TGTGCCAGCAGCCTAAACCCACCAAGGGGTAGCAACGAGCAGTACTTC.

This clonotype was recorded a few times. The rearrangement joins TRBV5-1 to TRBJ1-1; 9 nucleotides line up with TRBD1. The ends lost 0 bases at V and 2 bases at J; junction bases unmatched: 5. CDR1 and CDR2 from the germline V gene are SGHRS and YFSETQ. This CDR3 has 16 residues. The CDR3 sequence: CASSLGGTGKNTEAFF. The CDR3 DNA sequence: TGCGCCAGCAGCTTGGGTGGGACAGGGAAAAACACTGAAGCTTTCTTT. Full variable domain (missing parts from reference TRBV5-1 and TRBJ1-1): KAGVTQTPRYLIKTRGQQVTLSCSPISGHRSVSWYQQTPGQGLQFLFEYFSETQRNKGNFPGRFSGRQFSNSRSEMNVSTLELGDSALYLCASSLGGTGKNTEAFFGQGTRLTVV.

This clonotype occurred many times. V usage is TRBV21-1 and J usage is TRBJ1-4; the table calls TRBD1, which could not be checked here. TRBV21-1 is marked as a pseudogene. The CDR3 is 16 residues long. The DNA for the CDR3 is TGTGCCAGCAGCAGGCCGCAGGGGATTCTTAATGAAAAACTGTTTTTT. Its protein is CASSRPQGILNEKLFF.

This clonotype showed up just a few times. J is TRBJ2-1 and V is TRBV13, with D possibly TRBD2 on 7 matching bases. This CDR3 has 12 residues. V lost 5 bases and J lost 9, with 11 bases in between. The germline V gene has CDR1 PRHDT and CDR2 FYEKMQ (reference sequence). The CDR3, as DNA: TGTGCCAGCAGCCCAGGGGAGGGTGAGCAGTTCTTC. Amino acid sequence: CASSPGEGEQFF.

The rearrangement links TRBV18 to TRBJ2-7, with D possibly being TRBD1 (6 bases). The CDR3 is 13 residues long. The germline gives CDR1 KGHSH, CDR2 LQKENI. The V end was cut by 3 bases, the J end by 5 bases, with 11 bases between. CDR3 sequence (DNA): TGTGCCAGCTCACCCCAGACAGGAAACGAGCAGTACGTC. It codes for CASSPQTGNEQYV.

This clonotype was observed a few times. The CDR3: CASSQGWENYGYTF. As DNA, the CDR3 is TGTGCCAGCAGCCAGGGCTGGGAAAACTATGGCTACACCTTC. The chain couples TRBV3-1 to TRBJ1-2; D unclear. The CDR3 is 14 residues long. V dropped 3 bases and J dropped 2 bases, with 10 bases sitting between them. Per germline, CDR1 LGHDT and CDR2 YNNKEL (reference sequence).

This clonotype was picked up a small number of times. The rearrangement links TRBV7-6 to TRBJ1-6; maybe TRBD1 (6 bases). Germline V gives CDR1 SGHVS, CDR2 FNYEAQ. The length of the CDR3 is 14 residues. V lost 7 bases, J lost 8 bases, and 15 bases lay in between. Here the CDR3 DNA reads TGTGCCAGCACCATAGGGGGTCACGATTCACCCCTCCACTTT. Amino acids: CASTIGGHDSPLHF.

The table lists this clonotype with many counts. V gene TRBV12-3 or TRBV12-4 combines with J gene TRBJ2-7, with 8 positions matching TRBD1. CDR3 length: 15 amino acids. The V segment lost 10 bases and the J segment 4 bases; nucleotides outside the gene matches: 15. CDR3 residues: CATPGLGQGSYEQYV. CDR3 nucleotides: TGTGCCACCCCAGGCCTAGGACAGGGATCATACGAGCAGTACGTC.

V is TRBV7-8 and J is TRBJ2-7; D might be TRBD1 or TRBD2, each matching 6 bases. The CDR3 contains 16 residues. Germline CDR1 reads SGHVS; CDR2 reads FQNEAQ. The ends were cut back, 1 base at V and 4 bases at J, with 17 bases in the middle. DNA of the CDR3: TGTGCCAGCAGCTTAGTAGGATGGGGGGCGGGGTACGAGCAGTACTTC. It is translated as CASSLVGWGAGYEQYF.

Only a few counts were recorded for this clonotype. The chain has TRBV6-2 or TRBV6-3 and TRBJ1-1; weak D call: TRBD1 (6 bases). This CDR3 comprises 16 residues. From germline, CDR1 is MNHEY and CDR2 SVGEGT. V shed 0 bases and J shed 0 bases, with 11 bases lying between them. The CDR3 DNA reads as TGTGCCAGCAGTTACTCGAGTCAGGGGATGAACACTGAAGCTTTCTTT. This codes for CASSYSSQGMNTEAFF.

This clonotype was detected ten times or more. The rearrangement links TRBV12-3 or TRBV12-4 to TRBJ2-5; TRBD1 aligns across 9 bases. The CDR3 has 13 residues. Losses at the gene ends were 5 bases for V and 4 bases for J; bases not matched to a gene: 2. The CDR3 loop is CASSATGGETQYF. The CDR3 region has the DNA TGTGCCAGCAGTGCGACAGGGGGAGAGACCCAGTACTTC.

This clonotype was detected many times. For the CDR3, the DNA is TGCAGTGCTCTAACCAGGGGGGCGTCAGGTGAGCAGTTCTTC. Translated: CSALTRGASGEQFF. V and J are TRBV20-1 and TRBJ2-1, with TRBD1 as a possible D gene (7 bases). Trimming left V 5 bases short and J 9 bases short, with 20 bases between. This CDR3 has 14 residues. Germline loops: CDR1 DFQATT, CDR2 SNEGSKA (reference sequence).

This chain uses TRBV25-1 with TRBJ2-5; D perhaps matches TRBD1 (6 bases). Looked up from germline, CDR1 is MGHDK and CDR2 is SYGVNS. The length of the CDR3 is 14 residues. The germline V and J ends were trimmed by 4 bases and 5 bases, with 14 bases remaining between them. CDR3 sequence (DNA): TGTGCCAGCAGTGGACTTGGGGGCCAGGAGACCCAGTACTTC. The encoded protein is CASSGLGGQETQYF.

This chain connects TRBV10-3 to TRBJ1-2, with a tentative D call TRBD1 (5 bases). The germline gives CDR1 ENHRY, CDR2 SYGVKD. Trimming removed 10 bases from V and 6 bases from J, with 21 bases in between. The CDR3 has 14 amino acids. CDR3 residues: CATSSGHSADGYTF. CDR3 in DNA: TGTGCCACAAGTTCGGGGCACTCCGCTGATGGCTACACCTTC.

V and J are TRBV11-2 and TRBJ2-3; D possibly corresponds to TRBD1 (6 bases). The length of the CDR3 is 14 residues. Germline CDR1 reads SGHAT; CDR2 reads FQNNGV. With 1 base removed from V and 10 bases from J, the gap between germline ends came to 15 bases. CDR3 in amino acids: CASSLVGGSGAQYF. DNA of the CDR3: TGTGCCAGCAGCTTAGTCGGCGGCTCAGGGGCGCAGTATTTT.

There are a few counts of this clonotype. CDR3 protein: CASSRGANEKLFF. The CDR3 DNA reads TGTGCCAGCAGCAGGGGAGCGAATGAAAAACTGTTTTTT. V gene TRBV6-1 combines with J gene TRBJ1-4, with D possibly being TRBD1 (6 bases). The CDR3 spans 13 residues. The germline V and J ends were trimmed by 6 bases and 5 bases, with 10 bases remaining between them. The germline CDR1 and CDR2 sequences are MNHNS and SASEGT.

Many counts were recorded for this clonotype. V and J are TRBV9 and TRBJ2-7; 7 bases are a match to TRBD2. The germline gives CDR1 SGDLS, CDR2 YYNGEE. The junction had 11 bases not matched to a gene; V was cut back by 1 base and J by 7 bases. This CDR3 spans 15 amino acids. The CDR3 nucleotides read TGTGCCAGCAGCGTAAGTAGCGGGTTGGTCGGGGAGCAGTACTTC. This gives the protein CASSVSSGLVGEQYF.